The rows below give T cell receptor beta chains drawn from one sample of a study of Graves' ophthalmopathy and Graves' hyperthyroidism. TCRdb reprocessed the multiplex PCR reads with MiXCR, giving one entry per CDR3 protein. The top ten clones hold around 10% of a sample with some 1.1 million distinct CDR3 sequences, 35% to 40% of them seen once. The sample comprised peripheral blood or thyroid tissue (not recorded which). Every receptor here comes from an adult man with Graves' hyperthyroidism. The CDR3 runs from the conserved cysteine through the conserved F or W. D genes are given only for firm matches. Only some rows state a clone size, as once, few, many or a class for expanded clones.

cdr3_length j_call clone_size d_call v_call cdr3_aa cdr3_nt
16 TRBJ1-5 many NA TRBV11-2 CASSFAGPDSNQPQHF TGTGCCAGCAGCTTCGCAGGGCCCGATAGCAATCAGCCCCAGCATTTT
15 TRBJ2-7 few NA TRBV7-8 CASSLDLAGPYEQYF TGTGCCAGCAGCTTAGATTTGGCCGGACCCTACGAGCAGTACTTC
13 TRBJ2-5 NA TRBD2 TRBV29-1 CSVVAGGGETQYF TGCAGCGTCGTAGCGGGAGGCGGGGAGACCCAGTACTTC
13 TRBJ2-5 many TRBD1 TRBV12-3/TRBV12-4 CASSFGTDETQYF TGTGCCAGCAGTTTTGGGACAGATGAGACCCAGTACTTC
13 TRBJ1-6 many NA TRBV10-3 CAIRGEANSPLHF TGTGCCATCAGGGGGGAGGCTAATTCACCCCTCCACTTT
10 TRBJ1-6 NA NA TRBV29-1 CSEANSPLHF TGCAGCGAAGCTAATTCACCCCTCCACTTT
13 TRBJ2-7 NA NA TRBV4-3 CASSIEQRNEQYF TGCGCCAGCTCAATCGAACAGAGAAACGAGCAGTACTTC
14 TRBJ1-2 once TRBD1 TRBV7-9 CASSPGDSSFGYTF TGTGCCAGCAGCCCTGGGGACAGTAGTTTTGGCTACACCTTC
14 TRBJ1-2 NA TRBD1 TRBV7-8 CASSFDRVKAGYTF TGTGCCAGCAGCTTCGACAGGGTGAAGGCCGGCTACACCTTC
14 TRBJ2-5 many NA TRBV12-3/TRBV12-4 CASSLSRYQETQYF TGTGCCAGCAGTCTCTCAAGATACCAAGAGACCCAGTACTTC
16 TRBJ2-1 NA TRBD2 TRBV20-1 CSARDFLAVGYNEQFF TGCAGTGCTAGAGATTTCCTAGCGGTCGGATACAATGAGCAGTTCTTC
17 TRBJ2-5 NA TRBD2 TRBV4-1 CASSVPGTSGNQETQYF TGTGCCAGCAGCGTCCCCGGGACTAGCGGGAATCAAGAGACCCAGTACTTC
13 TRBJ1-5 NA NA TRBV2 CASRRQANQPQHF TGTGCCAGCAGGAGACAGGCTAATCAGCCCCAGCATTTT
13 TRBJ2-7 once TRBD2 TRBV7-8 CASTGGNSYEQYF TGTGCCTCGACCGGGGGGAACTCCTACGAGCAGTACTTC
14 TRBJ1-1 few NA TRBV7-8 CASSPNQGMTEAFF TGTGCCAGCAGTCCAAACCAGGGGATGACTGAAGCTTTCTTT
13 TRBJ1-2 few NA TRBV25-1 CASTTRDGYGYTF TGTGCCAGCACGACCAGGGACGGCTATGGCTACACCTTC
15 TRBJ2-7 few TRBD1 TRBV6-5 CASRKGTDNTYEQYF TGTGCCAGCAGAAAGGGGACAGACAATACCTACGAGCAGTACTTC
14 TRBJ2-7 NA NA TRBV7-2 CASSLGEPAREQYF TGTGCCAGCAGCTTAGGAGAACCAGCTCGAGAGCAGTACTTC
15 TRBJ1-2 many TRBD1 TRBV20-1 CSARADRGRDYGYTF TGCAGTGCTAGAGCCGACAGGGGGCGCGACTATGGCTACACCTTC
14 TRBJ1-1 many TRBD1 TRBV10-3 CAIRTGGRNTEAFF TGTGCCATCAGGACAGGGGGTCGGAACACTGAAGCTTTCTTT
16 TRBJ1-6 NA TRBD1 TRBV11-2 CASSLTWTGENSPLHF TGTGCCAGCAGCTTAACTTGGACAGGGGAAAATTCACCCCTCCACTTT
15 TRBJ2-7 many TRBD2 TRBV5-1 CASSLVAGDSYEQYF TGCGCCAGCAGCTTGGTAGCGGGGGACTCCTACGAGCAGTACTTC
16 TRBJ2-7 NA TRBD1 TRBV4-1 CASSQADRGDSYEQYF TGCGCCAGCAGCCAAGCCGACAGGGGGGACTCCTACGAGCAGTACTTC
15 TRBJ1-6 many NA TRBV15 CATGEQSSYNSPLHF TGTGCCACCGGAGAGCAAAGCTCCTATAATTCACCCCTCCACTTT
15 TRBJ2-6 NA TRBD1 TRBV6-1 CASRRQGAGANVLTF TGTGCCAGCAGACGACAGGGGGCTGGGGCCAACGTCCTGACTTTC
13 TRBJ1-3 NA NA TRBV7-6 CAWSTASGNTIYF TGTGCCTGGAGCACAGCCTCTGGAAACACCATATATTTT
15 TRBJ2-7 NA TRBD1 TRBV27 CASKRDRDTSYEQYF TGTGCCAGCAAGAGGGACAGGGACACATCCTACGAGCAGTACTTC
12 TRBJ2-7 many NA TRBV11-2 CASSSSAGEQYF TGTGCCAGCAGCTCTAGTGCGGGGGAGCAGTACTTC
13 TRBJ2-7 many TRBD2 TRBV9 CASSVGGGGEQYF TGTGCCAGCAGCGTAGGGGGGGGTGGCGAGCAGTACTTC
15 TRBJ1-1 few NA TRBV6-5 CASSYRRTMNTEAFF TGTGCCAGCAGTTACAGGAGAACTATGAACACTGAAGCTTTCTTT
15 TRBJ1-2 NA NA TRBV28 CASSPNSGPGTGYTF TGTGCCAGCAGTCCCAATTCTGGGCCGGGCACTGGCTACACCTTC
16 TRBJ2-5 many NA TRBV7-6 CASSLRSGSGQETQYF TGTGCCAGCAGCTTAAGATCTGGTAGCGGACAAGAGACCCAGTACTTC
16 TRBJ2-6 many NA TRBV4-3 CASSQDSGVGANVLTF TGCGCCAGCAGCCAAGATTCTGGGGTTGGGGCCAACGTCCTGACTTTC
15 TRBJ2-2 many NA TRBV7-8 CASSRGTANTGELFF TGTGCCAGCAGCCGGGGGACAGCGAACACCGGGGAGCTGTTTTTT
14 TRBJ2-5 many NA TRBV12-3/TRBV12-4 CASSLGGLSETQYF TGTGCCAGCAGTTTAGGGGGTCTGTCGGAGACCCAGTACTTC
15 TRBJ2-7 NA NA TRBV14 CASSHELADYYEQYF TGTGCCAGCAGCCATGAACTAGCAGACTACTACGAGCAGTACTTC
14 TRBJ2-7 many TRBD1 TRBV9 CASHPGTGEDEQYF TGTGCCAGCCACCCTGGGACAGGGGAAGACGAGCAGTACTTC
13 TRBJ1-1 few NA TRBV19 CASKWTRTDEAFF TGTGCCAGCAAATGGACGCGTACGGATGAAGCTTTCTTT
14 TRBJ2-7 many TRBD1 TRBV19 CASSTGQGPVEQYF TGTGCCAGTAGTACAGGACAGGGCCCCGTCGAGCAGTACTTC
15 TRBJ1-2 many TRBD1 TRBV3-1 CASSQGQGMVYGYTF TGTGCCAGCAGCCAAGGACAGGGGATGGTCTATGGCTACACCTTC
13 TRBJ1-4 many NA TRBV29-1 CSVDSGVGEKLFF TGCAGCGTTGATTCGGGGGTAGGCGAAAAACTGTTTTTT
13 TRBJ1-2 NA NA TRBV5-1 CASSVGTGFDYTF TGTGCCAGCAGCGTAGGCACGGGCTTCGACTACACCTTC
15 TRBJ1-1 few NA TRBV6-5 CASRSPGRMNTEAFF TGTGCCAGCAGATCACCCGGACGGATGAACACTGAAGCTTTCTTT
13 TRBJ2-7 NA NA TRBV10-3 CASSWRRGREQYF TGTGCCAGCAGCTGGCGTCGGGGTCGCGAGCAGTACTTC
12 TRBJ1-2 NA NA TRBV30 CAWMKGNYGYTF TGTGCCTGGATGAAAGGGAACTATGGCTACACCTTC
12 TRBJ2-6 few NA TRBV7-2 CASSPGPNVLTF TGTGCCAGCAGCCCTGGGCCCAACGTCCTGACTTTC